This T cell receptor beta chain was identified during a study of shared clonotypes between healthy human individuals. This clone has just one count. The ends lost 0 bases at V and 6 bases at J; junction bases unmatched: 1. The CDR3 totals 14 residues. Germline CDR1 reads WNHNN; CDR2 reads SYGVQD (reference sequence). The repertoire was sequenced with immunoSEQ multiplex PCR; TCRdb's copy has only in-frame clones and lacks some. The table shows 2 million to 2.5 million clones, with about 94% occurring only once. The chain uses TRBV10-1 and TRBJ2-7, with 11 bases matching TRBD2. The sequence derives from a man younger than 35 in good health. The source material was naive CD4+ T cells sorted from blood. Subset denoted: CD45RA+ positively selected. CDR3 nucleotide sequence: TGCGCCAGCAGTGAGTCTCTAGCGGGAGGCGAGCAGTACTTC. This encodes CASSESLAGGEQYF.